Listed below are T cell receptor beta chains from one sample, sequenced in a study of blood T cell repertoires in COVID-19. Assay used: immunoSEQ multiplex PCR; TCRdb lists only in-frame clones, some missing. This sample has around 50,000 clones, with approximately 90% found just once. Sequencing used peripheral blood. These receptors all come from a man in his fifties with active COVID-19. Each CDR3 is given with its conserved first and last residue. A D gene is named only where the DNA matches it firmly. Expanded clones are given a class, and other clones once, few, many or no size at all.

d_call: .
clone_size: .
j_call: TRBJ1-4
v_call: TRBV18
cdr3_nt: TGTGCCAGCTCACCCGACAGTATTAATGAAAAACTGTTTTTT
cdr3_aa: CASSPDSINEKLFF

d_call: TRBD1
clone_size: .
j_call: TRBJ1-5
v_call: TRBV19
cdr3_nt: TGTGCCAGTAGTATGGGGGACAGGGGATTCTGGCAGCCCCAGCATTTT
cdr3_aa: CASSMGDRGFWQPQHF

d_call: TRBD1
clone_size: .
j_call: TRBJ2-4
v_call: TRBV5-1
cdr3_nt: TGCGCCAGCACTCCGACAGGGGCGGCCAAAAACATTCAGTACTTC
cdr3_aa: CASTPTGAAKNIQYF

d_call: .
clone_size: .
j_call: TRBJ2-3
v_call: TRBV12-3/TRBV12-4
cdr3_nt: TGTGCCAGCAGTTTAGCGGGGCGGGATACGCAGTATTTT
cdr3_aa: CASSLAGRDTQYF

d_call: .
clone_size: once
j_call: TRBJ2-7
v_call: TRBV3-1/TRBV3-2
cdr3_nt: TGTGCCAGCAGCCAAGAGACTAGCTACGAGCAGTACTTC
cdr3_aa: CASSQETSYEQYF

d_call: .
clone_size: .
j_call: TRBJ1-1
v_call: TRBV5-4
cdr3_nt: TGTGCCAGCAGCTCCGGGGGTCTCAGGGACACTGAAGCTTTCTTT
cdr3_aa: CASSSGGLRDTEAFF

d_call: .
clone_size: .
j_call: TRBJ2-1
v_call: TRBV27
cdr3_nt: TGTGCCAGCAGTTTACTTTGGGACTCGTCGTACAATGAGCAGTTCTTC
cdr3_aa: CASSLLWDSSYNEQFF

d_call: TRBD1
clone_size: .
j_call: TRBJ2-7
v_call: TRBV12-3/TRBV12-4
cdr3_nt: TGTGCCAGCAGAGCTACAGGGGTCTACGAGCAGTACTTC
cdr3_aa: CASRATGVYEQYF

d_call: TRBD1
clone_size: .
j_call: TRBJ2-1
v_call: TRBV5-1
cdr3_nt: TGCGCCAGCAGCGACAGTGGGACAGGGGGTTATGAGCAGTTCTTC
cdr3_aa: CASSDSGTGGYEQFF

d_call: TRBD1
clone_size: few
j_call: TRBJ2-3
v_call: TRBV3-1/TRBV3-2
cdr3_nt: TGTGCCAGCAGCCCCAACAGGGGGCATTTAACGCAGTATTTT
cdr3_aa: CASSPNRGHLTQYF

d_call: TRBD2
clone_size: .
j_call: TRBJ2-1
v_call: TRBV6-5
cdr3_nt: TGTGCCAGCAGTTCCCGCGGGGGGGCCTACAATGAGCAGTTCTTC
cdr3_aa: CASSSRGGAYNEQFF

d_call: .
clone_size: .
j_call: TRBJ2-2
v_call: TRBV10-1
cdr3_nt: TGCGCCAGCAGTGATCCCAGGGCTGACCTCACCGGGGAGCTGTTTTTT
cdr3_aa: CASSDPRADLTGELFF

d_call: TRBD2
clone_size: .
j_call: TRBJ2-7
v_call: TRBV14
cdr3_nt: TGTGCCAGCAGCCCGACAGGGGGACTAGCGGGATACGAGCAGTACTTC
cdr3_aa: CASSPTGGLAGYEQYF

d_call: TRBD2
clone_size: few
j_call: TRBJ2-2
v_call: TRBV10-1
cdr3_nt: TGCGCCAGCAGTGAATCGCGGGGGGCGGTGAACACCGGGGAGCTGTTTTTT
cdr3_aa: CASSESRGAVNTGELFF

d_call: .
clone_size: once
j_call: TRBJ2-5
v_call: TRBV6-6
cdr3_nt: TGTGCCAGCAGTTACGGGGGGAGGCGGGAGACCCAGTACTTC
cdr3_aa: CASSYGGRRETQYF

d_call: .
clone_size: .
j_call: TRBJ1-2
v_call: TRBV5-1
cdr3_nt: TGCGCCAGCAGCTTGTCGGCCAGGAACTATGGCTACACCTTC
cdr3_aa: CASSLSARNYGYTF

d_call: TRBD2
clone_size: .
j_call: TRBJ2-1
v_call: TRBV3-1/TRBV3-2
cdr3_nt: TGTGCCAGCAGCCAAAGCGGGAGGGGAAACAATGAGCAGTTCTTC
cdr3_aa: CASSQSGRGNNEQFF

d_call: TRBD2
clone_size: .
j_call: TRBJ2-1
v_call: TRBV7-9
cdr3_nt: TGTGCCAGCAGCTTAGCCCAGACTAGCGGGCAGTTCTTC
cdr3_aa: CASSLAQTSGQFF

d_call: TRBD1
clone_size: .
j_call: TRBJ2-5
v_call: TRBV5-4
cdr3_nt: TGTGCCAGCAGCGCGGACAGGGGGAGGACGGAGACCCAGTACTTC
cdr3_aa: CASSADRGRTETQYF

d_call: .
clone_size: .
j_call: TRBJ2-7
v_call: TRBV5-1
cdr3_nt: TGCGCCAGCAGCCCCCCGGCGGGGTATAGCTCCTACGAGCAGTACTTC
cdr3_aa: CASSPPAGYSSYEQYF

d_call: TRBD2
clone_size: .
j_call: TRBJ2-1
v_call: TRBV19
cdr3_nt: TGTGCCAGTAAAGAGACTAGCGGTATTATCCGGAATGAGCAGTTCTTC
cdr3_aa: CASKETSGIIRNEQFF

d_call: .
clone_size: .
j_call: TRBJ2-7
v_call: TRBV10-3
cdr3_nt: TGTGCCATCAGTGAGTCGGACAGACCCTACGAGCAGTACTTC
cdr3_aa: CAISESDRPYEQYF

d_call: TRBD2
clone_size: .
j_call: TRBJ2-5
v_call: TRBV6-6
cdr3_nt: TGTGCCAGCAGCCACGGGGGGGCTAAAGAGACCCAGTACTTC
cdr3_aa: CASSHGGAKETQYF

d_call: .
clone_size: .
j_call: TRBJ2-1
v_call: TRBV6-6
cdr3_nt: TGTGCCAGCGAGCTAGAATCCTACAATGAGCAGTTCTTC
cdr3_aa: CASELESYNEQFF

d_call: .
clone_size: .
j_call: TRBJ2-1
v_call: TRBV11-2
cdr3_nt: TGTGCCAGCAGCTTACAACAGGTCGAGAATGAGCAGTTCTTC
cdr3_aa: CASSLQQVENEQFF

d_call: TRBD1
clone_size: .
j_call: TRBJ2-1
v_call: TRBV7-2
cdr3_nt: TGTGCCAGCAGCTTAGAGAGGGACAGTCGTTACAATGAGCAGTTCTTC
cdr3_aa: CASSLERDSRYNEQFF

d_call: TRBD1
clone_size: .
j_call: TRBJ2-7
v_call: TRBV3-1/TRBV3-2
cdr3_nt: TGTGCCAGCAGCCAAGGGACAGGGGACGAGCAGTACTTC
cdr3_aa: CASSQGTGDEQYF

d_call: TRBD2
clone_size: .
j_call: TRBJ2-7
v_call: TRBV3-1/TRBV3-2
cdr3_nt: TGTGCCAGCAGGAGGACTAGCGGTCCCTACGAGCAGTACTTC
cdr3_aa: CASRRTSGPYEQYF

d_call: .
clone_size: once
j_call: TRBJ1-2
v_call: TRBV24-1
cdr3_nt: TGTGCCACCAGTGACCGCGTCAACTATGGCTACACCTTC
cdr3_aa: CATSDRVNYGYTF

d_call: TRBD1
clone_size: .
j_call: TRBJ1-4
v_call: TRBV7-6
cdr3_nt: TGTGCCAGCAGCTTAGAACAGGGGGCGGGTGAAAAACTGTTTTTT
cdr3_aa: CASSLEQGAGEKLFF

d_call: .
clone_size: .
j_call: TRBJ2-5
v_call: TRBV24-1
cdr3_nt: TGTGCCACCAGTGATTTCGAAGAGACCCAGTACTTC
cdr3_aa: CATSDFEETQYF

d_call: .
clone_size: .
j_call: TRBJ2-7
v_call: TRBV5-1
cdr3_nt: TGCGCCAGCAGCTTGGATCCAGGGTCCCCGTACGCGCAGTACTTC
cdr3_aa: CASSLDPGSPYAQYF

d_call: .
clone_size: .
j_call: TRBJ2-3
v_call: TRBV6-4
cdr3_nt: TGTGCCAGCAGTGAATCTATTGGGGGAGGCTCCCATACGCAGTATTTT
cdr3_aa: CASSESIGGGSHTQYF

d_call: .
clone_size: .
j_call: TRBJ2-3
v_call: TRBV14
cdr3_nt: TGTGCCAGCAGCCAAGAGCCTAGCATGCATACGCAGTATTTT
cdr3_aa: CASSQEPSMHTQYF

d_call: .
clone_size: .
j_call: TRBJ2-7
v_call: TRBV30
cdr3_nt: TGTGCCTGGAGTGAAGACGGGTCGGGGGCCTACGAGCAGTACTTC
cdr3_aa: CAWSEDGSGAYEQYF